The rows below give T cell receptor beta chains drawn from one sample of a study of Graves' ophthalmopathy and Graves' hyperthyroidism. MiXCR was run by TCRdb on the multiplex PCR reads, yielding one entry per CDR3 protein. The sample includes fewer than 350,000 distinct CDR3 sequences, roughly a sixth of them seen just once. Sequencing used peripheral blood. The receptors derive from an adult man with Graves' ophthalmopathy. CDR3s include the opening cysteine and the closing phenylalanine or tryptophan. A D gene is named only where the DNA matches it firmly. The listing skips clone size in some rows; elsewhere it reads once, few, many or a size class.

>TRBD2|.|TRBV20-1|TRBJ2-1
TGCAGTGCTAGAGACGGCCATAGCGGGAGTACCTACAATGAGCAGTTCTTC
CSARDGHSGSTYNEQFF
>TRBD1|many|TRBV20-1|TRBJ2-2
TGCAGTGCTAGGGATAGACAGGGAAGGGATACCGGGGAGCTGTTTTTT
CSARDRQGRDTGELFF
>TRBD2|many|TRBV4-3|TRBJ2-3
TGCGCCAGCAGCCAAGAACCTAGCGGGGGCCCCACAGATACGCAGTATTTT
CASSQEPSGGPTDTQYF
>TRBD2|.|TRBV30|TRBJ2-5
TGTGCCTGGAGTAAAACTAGCGGGAACCAAGAGACCCAGTACTTC
CAWSKTSGNQETQYF
>.|many|TRBV30|TRBJ1-5
TGTGCCTGGAGTGTTCCAGGGGTGCCCCAGCCCCAGCATTTT
CAWSVPGVPQPQHF
>.|many|TRBV19|TRBJ1-5
TGTGCCAGTAGTTGGCAGGGCGCTCAGCCCCAGCATTTT
CASSWQGAQPQHF
>.|many|TRBV6-1|TRBJ1-2
TGTGCCGTTTCGGAGACAGGATCTAACTATGGCTACACCTTC
CAVSETGSNYGYTF
>.|many|TRBV10-1|TRBJ2-7
TGCGCCAGCTCGGGCGGGGTTTCGGCCCCCTACGAGCAGTACTTC
CASSGGVSAPYEQYF
>.|many|TRBV18|TRBJ2-5
TGTGCCAGCTCTCAGGACGCAGGTGCCCAAGAGACCCAGTACTTC
CASSQDAGAQETQYF
>.|.|TRBV6-1|TRBJ1-2
TGTGCCAGCAGATCGACCGGGACCGGAGCTAACTATGGCTACACCTTC
CASRSTGTGANYGYTF
>.|many|TRBV19|TRBJ1-2
TGTGCCACCAGCCTAGGACAGAATAATGGCCACACCTTC
CATSLGQNNGHTF
>.|many|TRBV4-3|TRBJ2-2
TGCGCCAGCAGCCCCCGACTGCCCCACACCGGGGAGCTGTTTTTT
CASSPRLPHTGELFF
>.|many|TRBV6-1|TRBJ1-1
TGTGCCAGCAGGCAGGGTATTACCACTGAAGCTTTCTTT
CASRQGITTEAFF
>.|many|TRBV6-2/TRBV6-3|TRBJ1-5
TGTGCCAGCAGTTACTCGGGGGGAGGCAATCAGCCCCAGCATTTT
CASSYSGGGNQPQHF
>.|many|TRBV6-1|TRBJ1-2
TGTGCCAGCAGTGACCTCCGGGTCGGCGATGGCTACACCTTC
CASSDLRVGDGYTF
>.|few|TRBV18|TRBJ2-7
TGTGCCAGCTCACCCGGGACCGAGACCTACGAGCAGTACTTC
CASSPGTETYEQYF
>.|many|TRBV11-2|TRBJ1-2
TGTGCCAGCAGCTTAGTGGGCCCCCAGGGAGGGAGGAGGTCCTATGGCTACACCTTC
CASSLVGPQGGRRSYGYTF
>.|.|TRBV2|TRBJ2-4
TGTGCCAGCAGTGAGGGATCGGCCAAAAACATTCAGTACTTC
CASSEGSAKNIQYF
>.|.|TRBV12-3/TRBV12-4|TRBJ2-5
TGTGCCAGCACTCTCCTAGACCGGTGGGAGACCCAGTACTTC
CASTLLDRWETQYF
>.|many|TRBV3-1|TRBJ2-7
TGTGCCAGCAGCCAACTCTCCGAGCAGTACTTC
CASSQLSEQYF
>.|many|TRBV6-5|TRBJ2-2
TGTGCCAGCAGTTACGGGCCAGATAACACCGGGGAGCTGTTTTTT
CASSYGPDNTGELFF
>.|many|TRBV12-3/TRBV12-4|TRBJ1-2
TGTGCCTCAAATAGGGAGGGAACTTATGGCTACACCTTC
CASNREGTYGYTF
>.|.|TRBV28|TRBJ1-1
TGTGCCAGCAGTTTGGACGGCGTCACTGAAGCTTTCTTT
CASSLDGVTEAFF
>TRBD1|many|TRBV6-2/TRBV6-3|TRBJ1-6
TGTGCCAGCAGGCAGACAGGGGCGAGCGGTAATTCACCCCTCCACTTT
CASRQTGASGNSPLHF
>TRBD1|many|TRBV28|TRBJ2-2
TGTGCCAGCAGCTCCCCAGACAGGGTTGGAGGAGCCGGGGAGCTGTTTTTT
CASSSPDRVGGAGELFF
>TRBD1|many|TRBV11-2|TRBJ2-7
TGTGCCAGCAGTGAACCGGGACAGGGGGCTGGAGACGAGCAGTACTTC
CASSEPGQGAGDEQYF
>.|many|TRBV27|TRBJ1-2
TGTGCCAGCAGTTTTTCTGGGTTGATCTATGGCTACACCTTC
CASSFSGLIYGYTF
>TRBD2|.|TRBV6-5|TRBJ2-5
TGTGCCAGCAGTTACGGGACTAGGGAGACCCAGTACTTC
CASSYGTRETQYF
>.|.|TRBV12-3/TRBV12-4|TRBJ2-7
TGTGCCAGCAGTTTCGGGGTGGAACCCTACGAGCAGTACTTC
CASSFGVEPYEQYF
>.|many|TRBV12-3/TRBV12-4|TRBJ1-2
TGTGCCAGCAGTCCCGTCGGACACACACTTTCATATAGCTACACCTTC
CASSPVGHTLSYSYTF
>.|many|TRBV7-9|TRBJ1-1
TGTGCCAGCAGCCGAACCATGAACACTGAAGCTTTCTTT
CASSRTMNTEAFF
>.|many|TRBV6-1|TRBJ2-3
TGTGCCAGCAGTGAAGTTGAAGCACCGGGCGGTGAAATTTCTAGCACAGATACGCAGTATTTT
CASSEVEAPGGEISSTDTQYF
>.|many|TRBV12-3/TRBV12-4|TRBJ1-1
TGTGCCAGCAGCCCCGTTCGAACTATGAACACTGAAGCTTTCTTT
CASSPVRTMNTEAFF
>.|once|TRBV6-2/TRBV6-3|TRBJ2-7
TGTGCCAGCAGTGACGGGACGACGCCCACCTACGAGCAGTACTTC
CASSDGTTPTYEQYF
>.|many|TRBV11-2|TRBJ2-7
TGTGCCAGCAGCTTGAGACAGCCCTACTACGAGCAGTACTTC
CASSLRQPYYEQYF
>TRBD2|.|TRBV20-1|TRBJ2-4
TGCAGTGCCGGCCCGAGCGGGGGCAAAAACATTCAGTACTTC
CSAGPSGGKNIQYF
>.|.|TRBV6-1|TRBJ1-1
TGTGCCAGCACCCCAGGGGAGTGGAACACTGAAGCTTTCTTT
CASTPGEWNTEAFF
>.|many|TRBV20-1|TRBJ2-7
TGCAGTGCTGTGACCGGGACCTTAGACAACGAGCAGTACTTC
CSAVTGTLDNEQYF
>.|few|TRBV6-1|TRBJ1-2
TGTGCCAGCAGTGAAGTGTTAGGACTCAACTATGGCTACATCTTC
CASSEVLGLNYGYIF
>.|many|TRBV18|TRBJ2-5
TGTGCCAGCTCACCCGACAGCCAAGAGACCCAGTACTTC
CASSPDSQETQYF
>.|many|TRBV2|TRBJ1-1
TGTGCCAGCAGGGTCGAGGTAAACACTGAAGCTTTCTTT
CASRVEVNTEAFF
>.|many|TRBV24-1|TRBJ1-1
TGTGCCACCAGCCCCTCGGGTCCCGGGGGGAAAGGAACTAGCACTGAAGCTTTCTTT
CATSPSGPGGKGTSTEAFF
>.|many|TRBV2|TRBJ1-2
TGTGCCAGCAGTGAATCCGTTCAGTATGGCTACACCTTC
CASSESVQYGYTF
>.|many|TRBV20-1|TRBJ1-2
TGCAGTGCTAGAGGATGGAGGACGGGGTCAACTAGTGGCTACACCTTC
CSARGWRTGSTSGYTF
>TRBD1|many|TRBV7-8|TRBJ2-5
TGTGCCAGCAGTCTAGGGACAGACCAAGAGACCCAGTACTTC
CASSLGTDQETQYF
>.|.|TRBV6-1|TRBJ1-6
TGTGCCAGCAAATCAGCTAATTCACCCCTCCACTTT
CASKSANSPLHF
>TRBD1|many|TRBV20-1|TRBJ1-2
TGCAGTGCAACGGTCCCGGGACAGGGTATAGGGCCCTTC
CSATVPGQGIGPF
>.|.|TRBV2|TRBJ2-5
TGTGCTACCGGACAGAACAAACAAGAGACCCAGTACTTC
CATGQNKQETQYF
>.|many|TRBV6-1|TRBJ1-1
TGTGCCAGCAGTGCAAGAAACACTGAAGCTTTCTTT
CASSARNTEAFF
>.|many|TRBV6-1|TRBJ2-7
TGTGCCAGCAGCCGCGACGGACTACATTCCTACGAGCAGTACTTC
CASSRDGLHSYEQYF
>TRBD2|many|TRBV11-2|TRBJ2-2
TGTGCCAGCAGCATCAGAGCTAGCGGCCCTGTGGGCGGGGAGCTGTTTTTT
CASSIRASGPVGGELFF
>TRBD1|many|TRBV2|TRBJ1-1
TGTGCCAGCAGTAGACAGGGAGGAGAAACTGAAGCTTTCTTT
CASSRQGGETEAFF